The 12 T cell receptor beta chains below were found in one sample sequenced in a study of long-term antiretroviral therapy in people with HIV. The libraries were made with immunoSEQ v3.0 at survey level. Sequencing was performed with immunoSEQ multiplex PCR; in TCRdb, only in-frame clones are kept and a portion is missing. Of 16,000 or so clones in the sample, over 70% were seen once. The sample consisted of unsorted PBMCs, taken 2.1 years after starting antiretroviral therapy. The receptors were gathered from a middle-aged man with HIV.

This clone was counted only a few times. This chain links TRBV19 with TRBJ2-7; 9 nucleotides agree with TRBD1. The germline gives CDR1 LNHDA, CDR2 SQIVND (reference sequence). The CDR3 contains 14 residues. J lost 4 bases, V lost 5 bases, and 6 bases had no gene match. The CDR3 sequence: CASSWTGESYEQYF. The CDR3 region has the DNA TGTGCCAGTAGTTGGACAGGGGAGTCGTACGAGCAGTACTTC.

The chain links TRBV5-1 to TRBJ1-6; 9 bases fit TRBD1. J lost 6 bases, V lost 6 bases, and 10 bases had no gene match. CDR3 length: 16 residues. Germline V gene sequence: CDR1 SGHRS, CDR2 YFSETQ. The CDR3, as DNA: TGCGCCAGCATTTCCGAAACAGGGGGCGTTAATTCACCCCTCCACTTT. Translation gives CASISETGGVNSPLHF. Filled out from reference TRBV5-1 and TRBJ1-6, the complete variable domain reads KAGVTQTPRYLIKTRGQQVTLSCSPISGHRSVSWYQQTPGQGLQFLFEYFSETQRNKGNFPGRFSGRQFSNSRSEMNVSTLELGDSALYLCASISETGGVNSPLHFGNGTRLTVT.

This clone was counted a single time. The CDR3 DNA reads as TGTGCCAGTGGGGAATACAATCAGCCCCAGCATTTT. Residues: CASGEYNQPQHF. V gene TRBV6-5 combines with J gene TRBJ1-5; D ambiguous. The CDR3 extends over 12 amino acids. V was cut by 9 bases and J by 3 bases, with 9 bases left in between. Germline CDR1 and CDR2: MNHEY and SVGAGI.

The chain carries TRBV5-1 and TRBJ2-7, with a possible D match to TRBD1 (6 bases). V was trimmed by 0 bases and J by 8 bases, leaving 15 bases between them. This CDR3 comprises 14 residues. CDR1 is SGHRS and CDR2 is YFSETQ in the germline V gene. In DNA form, the CDR3 reads TGCGCCAGCAGCTTGGTTGGCACAGGGTCTCAGCAGTACTTC. Residues: CASSLVGTGSQQYF.

V and J are TRBV5-6 and TRBJ1-4; D remains ambiguous. V gave up 4 bases and J gave up 2 bases, with 9 bases separating them. Germline loops: CDR1 SGHDT, CDR2 YYEEEE. There are 14 residues in the CDR3. CDR3 residues: CASSVRPTNEKLFF. CDR3 DNA: TGTGCCAGCAGCGTGAGGCCTACTAATGAAAAACTGTTTTTT.

This clone was found a few times. V usage is TRBV7-9 and J usage is TRBJ1-5, with a tentative D call TRBD1 (5 bases). The germline V gene encodes CDR1 SEHNR and CDR2 FQNEAQ (reference sequence). The CDR3 totals 16 residues. V lost 0 bases to trimming and J lost 2 bases, with 11 bases between them. As DNA, the CDR3 is TGTGCCAGCAGCTTAGCGGGACTTGAAGGCAATCAGCCCCAGCATTTT. Translating it yields CASSLAGLEGNQPQHF.

The rearrangement uses TRBV14 and TRBJ2-3; D is perhaps TRBD2 (6 bases). This CDR3 comprises 17 residues. Trimming stripped 0 bases from V and 4 bases from J, with 17 bases between. Germline V CDR1 and CDR2: SGHDN, FVKESK. CDR3: CASSQDRGTLGADTQYF. The CDR3 nucleotides are TGTGCCAGCAGCCAAGATAGAGGGACTCTGGGGGCAGATACGCAGTATTTT. Complete variable domain (other parts from reference TRBV14 and TRBJ2-3): EAGVTQFPSHSVIEKGQTVTLRCDPISGHDNLYWYRRVMGKEIKFLLHFVKESKQDESGMPNNRFLAERTGGTYSTLKVQPAELEDSGVYFCASSQDRGTLGADTQYFGPGTRLTVL.

The genes are TRBV6-5 and TRBJ1-1; D remains unclear. Germline CDR1 reads MNHEY; CDR2 reads SVGAGI. The ends were cut back, 6 bases at V and 1 base at J, with 6 bases in the middle. The CDR3 extends over 12 amino acids. CDR3 coding DNA: TGTGCCAGCAGACGGTGGAACACTGAAGCTTTCTTT. Protein: CASRRWNTEAFF.

V and J are TRBV27 and TRBJ1-2; D not certain. V was pared by 6 bases and J by 0 bases, with 8 bases between. The CDR3 consists of 13 residues. The germline V gene encodes CDR1 MNHEY and CDR2 SMNVEV (reference sequence). CDR3 sequence reads: CASSLGTNYGYTF. The DNA of the CDR3 is TGTGCCAGCAGCCTGGGGACTAACTATGGCTACACCTTC.

V gene TRBV18 combines with J gene TRBJ1-1; D gene unclear. CDR3 length equals 13 residues. Germline V gene data show CDR1 as KGHSH and CDR2 as LQKENI. V lost 5 bases to trimming and J lost 2 bases, with 9 bases between them. The CDR3 spells CASSADLNTEAFF. CDR3 nucleotides: TGTGCCAGCTCAGCGGATCTAAACACTGAAGCTTTCTTT.

The rearrangement links TRBV6-4 to TRBJ1-1, with a possible D match to TRBD1 (6 bases). V lost 4 bases and J 8 bases, leaving 14 bases between the germline ends. The germline CDR1 and CDR2 sequences are MRHNA and SNTAGT. This CDR3 is built from 13 residues. This CDR3 is CASSATGGAEAFF. CDR3 nucleotides: TGTGCCAGCAGTGCCACGGGGGGGGCAGAAGCTTTCTTT.

The V gene is TRBV30, the J gene TRBJ2-7; D is undetermined. Germline loops: CDR1 GTSNPN, CDR2 SVGIG (reference sequence). The CDR3 loop spans 12 amino acids. The V end was cut by 0 bases, the J end by 2 bases, with 5 bases between. CDR3 sequence (DNA): TGTGCCTGGAGTGTAGCAACCTACGAGCAGTACTTC. As protein: CAWSVATYEQYF.